The source of this T cell receptor (beta chain) is a study of tumour-infiltrating T cells in Burkitt lymphoma. Germline CDR1 PRHDT, CDR2 FYEKMQ (reference sequence). This CDR3 contains 14 residues. The ends were cut back, 2 bases at V and 5 bases at J, with 13 bases in the middle. Sequenced by immunoSEQ multiplex PCR; TCRdb stores in-frame clones only, minus some. Of around 48,000 clones detected, roughly 30% appear once; the ten largest clones hold 2.9%. This clonotype was obtained from a human donor with Burkitt lymphoma. Sequencing was performed on tumor tissue. The chain combines TRBV13 with TRBJ2-7, with D maybe TRBD1 (5 bases). The CDR3 protein is CASSLFARVHEQYF. DNA of the CDR3: TGTGCCAGCAGCTTATTCGCCAGGGTCCACGAGCAGTACTTC.